Listed below are T cell receptor beta chains from one sample, sequenced in a study of blood T cell repertoires in COVID-19. Only in-frame clones appear in the TCRdb table, and some are missing; sequencing was by immunoSEQ multiplex PCR. The table has over 200,000 clones, about 90% seen once; the top ten hold 0.82%. The sequencing sample was made of peripheral blood. The origin of the receptors is a man in his 60s with COVID-19, enrolled during active disease. The CDR3 runs from the conserved cysteine through the conserved F or W. Fields, in order: J gene, CDR3 length, D gene, V gene, clone size, CDR3 protein, CDR3 DNA. D genes are given only for firm matches. Only some rows state a clone size, as once, few, many or a class for expanded clones.

j_gene: TRBJ2-5
len: 17
d_gene: .
v_gene: TRBV7-9
abundance: .
CDR3aa: CASSPYPGVGPQETQYF
CDR3nt: TGTGCCAGCAGCCCCTACCCAGGGGTAGGGCCCCAAGAGACCCAGTACTTC

j_gene: TRBJ2-2
len: 16
d_gene: TRBD2
v_gene: TRBV7-6
abundance: .
CDR3aa: CASSLGSRGYTGELFF
CDR3nt: TGTGCCAGCAGCTTAGGCTCGCGGGGGTACACCGGGGAGCTGTTTTTT

j_gene: TRBJ2-7
len: 14
d_gene: .
v_gene: TRBV4-3
abundance: .
CDR3aa: CASSQDLTVYEQYF
CDR3nt: TGCGCCAGCAGCCAAGATTTGACAGTTTACGAGCAGTACTTC

j_gene: TRBJ2-7
len: 14
d_gene: TRBD1
v_gene: TRBV4-1
abundance: .
CDR3aa: CASSLPGQGYEQYF
CDR3nt: TGCGCCAGCAGCCTCCCCGGACAGGGCTACGAGCAGTACTTC

j_gene: TRBJ1-4
len: 13
d_gene: .
v_gene: TRBV5-5
abundance: .
CDR3aa: CASSFWAGEKLFF
CDR3nt: TGTGCCAGCAGCTTTTGGGCGGGCGAAAAACTGTTTTTT

j_gene: TRBJ1-2
len: 16
d_gene: TRBD1
v_gene: TRBV7-2
abundance: .
CDR3aa: CASSLVGTTGVDGYTF
CDR3nt: TGTGCCAGCAGCTTAGTAGGGACGACAGGGGTGGACGGCTACACCTTC

j_gene: TRBJ2-2
len: 16
d_gene: .
v_gene: TRBV27
abundance: .
CDR3aa: CASSNRTGSNTGELFF
CDR3nt: TGTGCCAGCAGCAATCGGACGGGATCTAACACCGGGGAGCTGTTTTTT

j_gene: TRBJ1-1
len: 13
d_gene: .
v_gene: TRBV10-3
abundance: .
CDR3aa: CASRGGENTEAFF
CDR3nt: TGTGCCAGCCGGGGAGGGGAGAACACTGAAGCTTTCTTT

j_gene: TRBJ2-7
len: 17
d_gene: .
v_gene: TRBV3-1/TRBV3-2
abundance: .
CDR3aa: CASSQVFWSGSSYEQYF
CDR3nt: TGTGCCAGCAGCCAAGTGTTCTGGAGCGGTAGCTCCTACGAGCAGTACTTC

j_gene: TRBJ2-3
len: 13
d_gene: .
v_gene: TRBV5-6
abundance: .
CDR3aa: CASSPLPVDTQYF
CDR3nt: TGTGCCAGCAGCCCATTACCGGTAGATACGCAGTATTTT

j_gene: TRBJ2-1
len: 15
d_gene: TRBD2
v_gene: TRBV5-1
abundance: once
CDR3aa: CASSFDGGRWNEQFF
CDR3nt: TGCGCCAGCAGCTTTGATGGCGGGAGATGGAATGAGCAGTTCTTC

j_gene: TRBJ2-2
len: 13
d_gene: .
v_gene: TRBV11-3
abundance: .
CDR3aa: CASSFRGTGELFF
CDR3nt: TGTGCCAGCAGCTTCAGGGGCACCGGGGAGCTGTTTTTT

j_gene: TRBJ1-4
len: 14
d_gene: TRBD1
v_gene: TRBV2
abundance: .
CDR3aa: CASTEGQGNEKLFF
CDR3nt: TGTGCCAGCACTGAGGGACAGGGGAATGAAAAACTGTTTTTT

j_gene: TRBJ2-5
len: 16
d_gene: .
v_gene: TRBV9
abundance: .
CDR3aa: CASSLDWPGSQETQYF
CDR3nt: TGTGCCAGCAGCCTAGACTGGCCAGGGTCGCAAGAGACCCAGTACTTC

j_gene: TRBJ1-2
len: 15
d_gene: TRBD1
v_gene: TRBV7-9
abundance: .
CDR3aa: CASSLVGGAIYGYTF
CDR3nt: TGTGCCAGCAGCTTAGTAGGGGGCGCGATCTATGGCTACACCTTC

j_gene: TRBJ1-5
len: 17
d_gene: TRBD1
v_gene: TRBV18
abundance: .
CDR3aa: CASSPRQVSGGAQPQHF
CDR3nt: TGTGCCAGCTCACCCCGACAGGTCTCAGGGGGTGCTCAGCCCCAGCATTTT

j_gene: TRBJ2-2
len: 14
d_gene: TRBD1
v_gene: TRBV7-2
abundance: .
CDR3aa: CASKGGLGTGELFF
CDR3nt: TGTGCCAGCAAAGGGGGCCTTGGGACCGGGGAGCTGTTTTTT

j_gene: TRBJ2-7
len: 15
d_gene: .
v_gene: TRBV7-3
abundance: .
CDR3aa: CASSLEGVGGYEQYF
CDR3nt: TGTGCCAGCAGCTTAGAAGGGGTAGGCGGCTACGAGCAGTACTTC

j_gene: TRBJ2-1
len: 19
d_gene: TRBD2
v_gene: TRBV10-3
abundance: .
CDR3aa: CAISNSGTSGRTSYNEQFF
CDR3nt: TGTGCCATCAGTAACTCCGGGACTAGCGGGAGGACCTCCTACAATGAGCAGTTCTTC

j_gene: TRBJ1-1
len: 14
d_gene: .
v_gene: TRBV10-2
abundance: few
CDR3aa: CASSELPGNTEAFF
CDR3nt: TGCGCCAGCAGTGAGTTGCCAGGGAACACTGAAGCTTTCTTT

j_gene: TRBJ1-2
len: 16
d_gene: .
v_gene: TRBV19
abundance: .
CDR3aa: CASSMSSVGGPYGYTF
CDR3nt: TGTGCCAGTAGTATGTCTTCCGTGGGGGGACCCTATGGCTACACCTTC

j_gene: TRBJ1-2
len: 14
d_gene: TRBD1
v_gene: TRBV11-2
abundance: .
CDR3aa: CASRANRGGYGYTF
CDR3nt: TGTGCCAGCAGAGCTAACAGGGGAGGTTATGGCTACACCTTC

j_gene: TRBJ1-1
len: 13
d_gene: .
v_gene: TRBV18
abundance: .
CDR3aa: CASSPGPGEKAFF
CDR3nt: TGTGCCAGCTCTCCCGGTCCGGGGGAGAAAGCTTTCTTT

j_gene: TRBJ1-1
len: 12
d_gene: .
v_gene: TRBV5-1
abundance: .
CDR3aa: CASSSQGVEAFF
CDR3nt: TGCGCCAGCAGCTCGCAAGGGGTAGAAGCTTTCTTT

j_gene: TRBJ2-5
len: 14
d_gene: .
v_gene: TRBV3-1/TRBV3-2
abundance: .
CDR3aa: CASSQGRGEETQYF
CDR3nt: TGTGCCAGCAGCCAAGGAAGGGGTGAGGAGACCCAGTACTTC

j_gene: TRBJ1-2
len: 12
d_gene: .
v_gene: TRBV6-1
abundance: once
CDR3aa: CASSEIAYGYTF
CDR3nt: TGTGCCAGCAGTGAAATAGCCTATGGCTACACCTTC

j_gene: TRBJ2-1
len: 16
d_gene: .
v_gene: TRBV4-1
abundance: once
CDR3aa: CASSTRNRGSYNEQFF
CDR3nt: TGCGCCAGCAGCACAAGGAACCGGGGCTCCTACAATGAGCAGTTCTTC

j_gene: TRBJ2-1
len: 15
d_gene: TRBD2
v_gene: TRBV9
abundance: once
CDR3aa: CASSGGLAGVDEQFF
CDR3nt: TGTGCCAGCAGCGGCGGACTAGCGGGAGTCGATGAGCAGTTCTTC

j_gene: TRBJ2-7
len: 13
d_gene: TRBD1
v_gene: TRBV29-1
abundance: .
CDR3aa: CSVGTGSSYEQYF
CDR3nt: TGCAGCGTTGGGACAGGGAGCTCCTACGAGCAGTACTTC

j_gene: TRBJ1-2
len: 14
d_gene: TRBD1
v_gene: TRBV5-4
abundance: .
CDR3aa: CASSFRDRYYGYTF
CDR3nt: TGTGCCAGCAGCTTCCGGGACAGGTACTATGGCTACACCTTC

j_gene: TRBJ2-5
len: 12
d_gene: .
v_gene: TRBV3-1/TRBV3-2
abundance: .
CDR3aa: CASSPESKTQYF
CDR3nt: TGTGCCAGCAGCCCGGAGTCGAAGACCCAGTACTTC

j_gene: TRBJ2-7
len: 15
d_gene: TRBD2
v_gene: TRBV25-1
abundance: .
CDR3aa: CASTATGLTNYEQYF
CDR3nt: TGTGCCAGCACGGCAACGGGACTAACAAACTACGAGCAGTACTTC

j_gene: TRBJ2-1
len: 15
d_gene: TRBD2
v_gene: TRBV7-2
abundance: .
CDR3aa: CASSLRSGRYNEQFF
CDR3nt: TGTGCCAGCAGCTTAAGGAGCGGGAGATACAATGAGCAGTTCTTC

j_gene: TRBJ2-1
len: 14
d_gene: .
v_gene: TRBV7-9
abundance: .
CDR3aa: CASSRQGRADEQFF
CDR3nt: TGTGCCAGCAGCCGACAAGGGCGGGCGGATGAGCAGTTCTTC

j_gene: TRBJ2-1
len: 15
d_gene: TRBD1
v_gene: TRBV2
abundance: .
CDR3aa: CASSGDRGSYNEQFF
CDR3nt: TGTGCCAGCAGTGGGGACAGGGGCTCCTACAATGAGCAGTTCTTC

j_gene: TRBJ2-4
len: 16
d_gene: TRBD1
v_gene: TRBV28
abundance: .
CDR3aa: CASGWGDRGPKNIQYF
CDR3nt: TGTGCCAGCGGCTGGGGGGACAGGGGGCCCAAAAACATTCAGTACTTC

j_gene: TRBJ2-7
len: 14
d_gene: TRBD1
v_gene: TRBV6-1
abundance: .
CDR3aa: CASSEGQGVLRQYF
CDR3nt: TGTGCCAGCAGTGAAGGACAGGGGGTGTTGCGGCAGTACTTC

j_gene: TRBJ1-5
len: 13
d_gene: .
v_gene: TRBV3-1/TRBV3-2
abundance: .
CDR3aa: CASSQEGEQPQHF
CDR3nt: TGTGCCAGCAGCCAAGAAGGGGAACAGCCCCAGCATTTT

j_gene: TRBJ2-7
len: 17
d_gene: TRBD2
v_gene: TRBV5-4
abundance: .
CDR3aa: CASSLASGGGMYYEQYF
CDR3nt: TGTGCCAGCAGCTTGGCCAGCGGGGGAGGGATGTACTACGAGCAGTACTTC

j_gene: TRBJ1-2
len: 14
d_gene: TRBD1
v_gene: TRBV15
abundance: .
CDR3aa: CATSSLGTGYGYTF
CDR3nt: TGTGCCACCAGCTCTCTTGGGACAGGCTATGGCTACACCTTC

j_gene: TRBJ2-1
len: 16
d_gene: TRBD1
v_gene: TRBV7-6
abundance: .
CDR3aa: CASSLVSDRGNNEQFF
CDR3nt: TGTGCCAGCAGCTTAGTTTCGGACAGGGGGAATAATGAGCAGTTCTTC

j_gene: TRBJ2-3
len: 12
d_gene: TRBD2
v_gene: TRBV29-1
abundance: .
CDR3aa: CSEGLAAGTQYF
CDR3nt: TGCAGCGAAGGACTAGCCGCCGGTACGCAGTATTTT

j_gene: TRBJ1-3
len: 14
d_gene: TRBD1
v_gene: TRBV28
abundance: .
CDR3aa: CASNRGGSGNTIYF
CDR3nt: TGTGCCAGTAACAGGGGCGGTTCTGGAAACACCATATATTTT

j_gene: TRBJ2-1
len: 15
d_gene: .
v_gene: TRBV5-6
abundance: .
CDR3aa: CASSLTDSHYNEQFF
CDR3nt: TGTGCCAGCAGCTTGACGGACAGCCACTACAATGAGCAGTTCTTC

j_gene: TRBJ2-5
len: 11
d_gene: .
v_gene: TRBV29-1
abundance: .
CDR3aa: CSVENTETQYF
CDR3nt: TGCAGCGTTGAAAACACGGAGACCCAGTACTTC

j_gene: TRBJ2-7
len: 14
d_gene: TRBD2
v_gene: TRBV3-1/TRBV3-2
abundance: .
CDR3aa: CASSPGLAGAEQYF
CDR3nt: TGTGCCAGCAGCCCGGGACTAGCGGGGGCTGAGCAGTACTTC

j_gene: TRBJ1-5
len: 15
d_gene: .
v_gene: TRBV2
abundance: .
CDR3aa: CASSETAYSNQPQHF
CDR3nt: TGTGCCAGCAGTGAGACAGCTTATAGCAATCAGCCCCAGCATTTT

j_gene: TRBJ1-1
len: 12
d_gene: .
v_gene: TRBV18
abundance: .
CDR3aa: CASSPLGGEAFF
CDR3nt: TGTGCCAGCTCACCACTGGGGGGTGAAGCTTTCTTT

j_gene: TRBJ2-7
len: 15
d_gene: .
v_gene: TRBV19
abundance: .
CDR3aa: CASSIVAGFSYEQYF
CDR3nt: TGTGCCAGTAGTATTGTGGCGGGTTTTTCCTACGAGCAGTACTTC

j_gene: TRBJ1-4
len: 14
d_gene: .
v_gene: TRBV7-9
abundance: .
CDR3aa: CASSLAGGNEKLFF
CDR3nt: TGTGCCAGCAGCTTAGCGGGGGGGAATGAAAAACTGTTTTTT

j_gene: TRBJ1-2
len: 14
d_gene: TRBD1
v_gene: TRBV19
abundance: .
CDR3aa: CASSIRDSLYGYTF
CDR3nt: TGTGCCAGTAGTATAAGGGACAGTCTCTATGGCTACACCTTC

j_gene: TRBJ2-1
len: 15
d_gene: TRBD2
v_gene: TRBV7-3
abundance: .
CDR3aa: CASSLTSGRSNEQFF
CDR3nt: TGTGCCAGCAGCTTAACTAGCGGGAGGAGCAATGAGCAGTTCTTC

j_gene: TRBJ2-3
len: 14
d_gene: .
v_gene: TRBV6-2/TRBV6-3
abundance: .
CDR3aa: CASSPGLVPDTQYF
CDR3nt: TGTGCCAGCAGCCCCGGACTGGTACCAGATACGCAGTATTTT